Included here is one T cell receptor beta chain sequence, with context. Clones were sequenced by immunoSEQ multiplex PCR, and TCRdb holds only the in-frame ones, with some missing. The sample has about 250,000 clones, around nine tenths seen once. This entry is derived from a study of blood T cell repertoires in COVID-19. Looking at the study overall: In each case, the material was cDNA or gDNA derived from T cells, B-cell-depleted T cells, or PBMCs.

V was clipped by 1 base and J by 9 bases; unmatched bases: 5. Germline CDR1 reads SGHTA; CDR2 reads FQGNSA. The CDR3 is 16 amino acids. This chain connects TRBV7-2 to TRBJ2-4; 14 bases are a match to TRBD2. The TCR was taken from a man older than 75 with acute or convalescent COVID-19. Sequencing was performed on peripheral blood. CDR3 sequence reads: CASSLGLAGGRGIQYF. CDR3 nucleotide sequence: TGTGCCAGCAGCTTAGGACTAGCGGGAGGGAGGGGCATTCAGTACTTC.